This T cell receptor beta chain was captured in a study of T cell responses to AZD1222 COVID-19 vaccine listed by TCRdb under 2021. For context, the study as a whole: AZD1222 recipients with second doses at about 4 weeks or about 12 weeks were pooled, because spike-specific TCR depth and breadth did not differ between schedules. A total of 233 trial participants underwent TCR sequencing, of whom 207 received two doses of AZD1222 and approximately 25 received two doses of the MenACWY control vaccine. Trial participants were enrolled into age subgroups of 18-55, 56-69 and 70-plus years, which contained approximately 150, 30 and 60 TCR-sequenced participants, respectively.

About this clone itself: Its antigen is currently not known. Qualities for individual bases were not recorded, and no much larger clone is one base off.

What the research found in general, with its limitations: The vaccine-associated CD4 TCRs covered the entire spike protein, and the dominant responses fell in regions 160-218 and 743-854. Because no day 14 peak-response samples were available, the repertoires could be characterized only after the peak T cell response. Only five or six AZD1222 recipients were SARS-CoV-2 seropositive at baseline, limiting conclusions about previously exposed vaccinees. Nearly half of unique spike-specific TCRs reportedly recognized epitopes outside regions mutated in the B.1.351 and B.1.1.7 variants. Participants were mostly white British, with more females than males. The authors suggested clonal diversity may have been underestimated. Spike-specific TCR breadth and depth rose significantly after two AZD1222 doses compared with day 0 and with MenACWY recipients. The 56-69-year group was small, and its depth increase did not reach significance, likely because of low power.

Explained via the paper, the time point label denotes: baseline before first vaccination. Vaccinee samples were obtained from the UK trials COV001 and COV002, which included a single-blind randomized controlled phase 2/3 trial of AZD1222 (ChAdOx1 nCoV-19) in healthy adults. Trial participant PBMC samples were collected at day 0 and day 28 after the second dose for TCRbeta chain sequencing. From a lookup of the germline V gene (reference sequence), CDR1 and CDR2 are LNHDA and SQIVND. The V and J ends are trimmed by 3 bases and 12 bases, leaving 23 bases between them. From cysteine to phenylalanine, the CDR3 is 15 amino acids long. The read is trimmed to its CDR3 DNA, 45 bases read in frame from base 1. The CDR3 regions of human TCRbeta chains were analyzed by immunosequencing. On the authors' methods: Repertoire TCRs were matched against a reference library of SARS-CoV-2-specific TCRs generated with the MIRA antigen-specificity platform. Breadth was defined as the fraction of unique TCRs that were SARS-CoV-2-associated, and depth was defined as the fraction of total T cells that were SARS-CoV-2-associated. Using the MIRA data, each spike-specific TCR was mapped to the spike region that the TCR reacts to and placed in a CD4 or CD8 class. Log10-transformed breadth and depth values were compared by one-way ANOVA with Sidak's multiple comparisons tests. TCRdb limited this immuneACCESS table to in-frame rearrangements with V and J called. A share of clones is missing; checked studies link under half to unresolved V genes, and the rest is unexplained. V, J and clone size derive from that table, while D and trimming were established from the DNA sequence. The sample records tens of thousands of clones, less than 85% of which are singletons. The ten largest clones represent 27% of the sample.

The TCR sequence derives from an adult in good health. The sample in question was peripheral blood, obtained on day 0 of AZD1222 vaccination. This chain is built from TRBV19 and TRBJ1-2, with the D gene not confidently named. The nucleotides read TGTGCCAGTAGTATGAACTTAGGAGGGAACTATGTTGACACCTTC. It encodes CASSMNLGGNYVDTF.